A selection of T cell receptor beta chains follows, all from one sample in a study of T cells in narcolepsy. Sequencing was performed with immunoSEQ multiplex PCR; in TCRdb, only in-frame clones are kept and a portion is missing. The sample yields about 27,000 clones, 75% to 85% seen once. Sequencing was carried out using CD45RA- memory CD4+ T cells from PBMCs. Source of these receptors: a human donor with narcolepsy. The CDR3 runs from the conserved cysteine through the conserved F or W. Each record gives: clone size, J gene, V gene, D gene, CDR3 length, CDR3 protein, CDR3 DNA. A D gene is named only where the DNA matches it firmly. Clone size, where shown, is once, few, many, or a class for clones that have expanded.

>NA|TRBJ1-2|TRBV10-3|TRBD1|13
CAISDDRGYGYTF
TGTGCCATCAGTGATGACAGGGGCTATGGCTACACCTTC
>once|TRBJ2-3|TRBV6-5|NA|13
CASSYDPADTQYF
TGTGCCAGCAGTTACGACCCGGCAGATACGCAGTATTTT
>NA|TRBJ2-7|TRBV18|NA|17
CASSLPGTTPNSYEQYF
TGTGCCAGCTCACTGCCGGGGACAACCCCGAATTCCTACGAGCAGTACTTC
>few|TRBJ1-4|TRBV6-1|TRBD1|15
CASSEERTGGGKLFF
TGTGCCAGCAGTGAAGAGCGGACAGGGGGCGGAAAACTGTTTTTT
>NA|TRBJ2-1|TRBV5-1|TRBD2|16
CASSLGLAGRGNEQFF
TGCGCCAGCAGCCTAGGACTAGCGGGGAGGGGGAATGAGCAGTTCTTC
>NA|TRBJ2-5|TRBV9|NA|14
CASSGSGYQETQYF
TGTGCCAGCAGCGGGAGCGGGTACCAAGAGACCCAGTACTTC
>NA|TRBJ1-6|TRBV6-6|NA|12
CASGAYNSPLHF
TGTGCCAGCGGCGCCTATAATTCACCCCTCCACTTT
>NA|TRBJ1-2|TRBV19|NA|14
CASSIIVWDYGYTF
TGTGCCAGTAGTATTATAGTCTGGGATTATGGCTACACCTTC
>NA|TRBJ1-3|TRBV28|NA|16
CASSLSSGMTGNTIYF
TGTGCCAGCAGTTTATCTTCGGGAATGACTGGAAACACCATATATTTT
>NA|TRBJ2-7|TRBV6-1|TRBD2|14
CATLAGGILLEQYF
TGTGCCACCTTAGCGGGGGGCATCCTCCTCGAGCAGTACTTC
>NA|TRBJ2-3|TRBV29-1|NA|17
CSVEDWVRRGSTDTQYF
TGCAGCGTTGAAGATTGGGTTCGCAGGGGTAGCACAGATACGCAGTATTTT
>NA|TRBJ1-3|TRBV9|NA|16
CASSQRGTLTGNTIYF
TGTGCCAGCAGCCAGAGGGGGACTTTAACTGGAAACACCATATATTTT
>NA|TRBJ2-1|TRBV2|NA|16
CASSEERVSSYNEQFF
TGTGCCAGCAGTGAAGAGAGGGTAAGCTCCTACAATGAGCAGTTCTTC
>NA|TRBJ2-2|TRBV27|NA|17
CASSLQGPQVNTGELFF
TGTGCCAGCAGTTTACAAGGACCGCAAGTGAACACCGGGGAGCTGTTTTTT
>NA|TRBJ1-3|TRBV25-1|NA|15
CASSAALPGGNTIYF
TGTGCCAGCAGTGCCGCCCTTCCAGGTGGAAACACCATATATTTT
>NA|TRBJ2-1|TRBV7-7|TRBD2|15
CASSLLAGGPSEQFF
TGTGCCAGCAGCTTACTAGCGGGGGGGCCGAGTGAGCAGTTCTTC
>NA|TRBJ1-5|TRBV7-8|TRBD1|17
CASSTRTGSYSNQPQHF
TGTGCCAGCAGCACCCGGACAGGGAGTTATAGCAATCAGCCCCAGCATTTT
>NA|TRBJ1-5|TRBV28|NA|19
CASSLSALVGGASNQPQHF
TGTGCCAGCAGTTTATCGGCCCTAGTGGGGGGCGCTAGCAATCAGCCCCAGCATTTT
>NA|TRBJ1-6|TRBV19|NA|15
CASSIRGVHNSPLHF
TGTGCCAGTAGTATCCGGGGGGTGCATAATTCACCCCTCCACTTT
>NA|TRBJ2-3|TRBV12-2|NA|17
CASRSTKLAGSTDTQYF
TGTGCAAGTCGCTCAACGAAACTAGCGGGGAGCACAGATACGCAGTATTTT
>NA|TRBJ2-5|TRBV5-1|NA|14
CASSLVGLQETQYF
TGCGCCAGCAGCTTGGTAGGGTTACAAGAGACCCAGTACTTC
>NA|TRBJ1-1|TRBV25-1|TRBD1|15
CASSEDRGGNTEAFF
TGTGCCAGCAGTGAAGACAGGGGGGGGAACACTGAAGCTTTCTTT
>NA|TRBJ1-1|TRBV30|TRBD1|15
CAWSVRRGLVTEAFF
TGTGCCTGGAGTGTACGGAGGGGGCTCGTCACTGAAGCTTTCTTT
>few|TRBJ1-1|TRBV27|NA|13
CASSSGYYTEAFF
TGTGCCAGCAGTTCAGGGTATTACACTGAAGCTTTCTTT
>NA|TRBJ1-2|TRBV11-2|NA|14
CASSLDRGGYGYTF
TGTGCCAGCAGCTTAGATCGGGGGGGCTATGGCTACACCTTC
>NA|TRBJ2-3|TRBV7-9|TRBD2|17
CASSLGLAVLSTDTQYF
TGTGCCAGCAGCTTGGGACTAGCGGTCCTTAGCACAGATACGCAGTATTTT
>once|TRBJ1-1|TRBV18|NA|13
CASSPTVNTEAFF
TGTGCCAGCTCACCGACCGTGAACACTGAAGCTTTCTTT
>once|TRBJ2-7|TRBV4-1|TRBD2|15
CASSQGTSGTYEQYF
TGCGCCAGCAGCCAAGGGACTAGCGGGACCTACGAGCAGTACTTC
>once|TRBJ1-5|TRBV19|NA|16
CASRPLDTRRNQPQHF
TGTGCCAGTAGGCCTCTTGATACACGCCGCAATCAGCCCCAGCATTTT
>NA|TRBJ2-6|TRBV29-1|TRBD1|18
CSVVAGTGGVFGANVLTF
TGCAGCGTTGTGGCCGGGACAGGGGGGGTCTTTGGGGCCAACGTCCTGACTTTC
>NA|TRBJ2-7|TRBV19|TRBD2|16
CASSTHYQAGPYEQYF
TGTGCCAGTAGTACCCATTACCAAGCGGGACCCTACGAGCAGTACTTC
>few|TRBJ2-3|TRBV18|TRBD2|17
CASSITGTSGATDTQYF
TGTGCCAGCTCAATAACCGGGACTAGCGGGGCCACAGATACGCAGTATTTT
>few|TRBJ1-5|TRBV2|NA|13
CASQGEEPQPQHF
TGTGCCAGCCAGGGCGAGGAGCCTCAGCCCCAGCATTTT
>NA|TRBJ2-1|TRBV19|TRBD1|14
CASSADRASNEQFF
TGTGCCAGTAGTGCGGACAGGGCGAGCAATGAGCAGTTCTTC
>NA|TRBJ2-6|TRBV2|TRBD2|17
CASRATSGASGANVLTF
TGTGCCAGCAGGGCGACTAGCGGGGCCTCTGGGGCCAACGTCCTGACTTTC
>NA|TRBJ2-7|TRBV5-6|NA|14
CASSLSGGTHEQYF
TGTGCCAGCAGCTTGTCGGGCGGAACCCACGAGCAGTACTTC
>once|TRBJ1-5|TRBV19|NA|14
CASRRTQDNQPQHF
TGTGCCAGTCGGAGGACTCAAGATAATCAGCCCCAGCATTTT
>few|TRBJ1-2|TRBV14|NA|13
CASSQASSYGYTF
TGTGCCAGCAGCCAAGCTAGCTCCTATGGCTACACCTTC
>NA|TRBJ2-5|TRBV5-5|TRBD2|15
CASSVGLAGEETQYF
TGTGCCAGCAGCGTAGGACTAGCGGGGGAAGAGACCCAGTACTTC
>NA|TRBJ1-4|TRBV10-2|NA|13
CASSEWGREKLFF
TGCGCCAGCAGTGAGTGGGGGCGAGAAAAACTGTTTTTT
>once|TRBJ2-7|TRBV29-1|TRBD2|12
CSVSGGFYEQYF
TGCAGCGTAAGCGGGGGGTTCTACGAGCAGTACTTC
>NA|TRBJ2-2|TRBV10-1|NA|12
CASSRNTGELFF
TGCGCCAGCAGCCGAAACACCGGGGAGCTGTTTTTT
>NA|TRBJ2-2|TRBV30|NA|13
CAWSVLNTGELFF
TGTGCCTGGAGTGTACTGAACACCGGGGAGCTGTTTTTT
>NA|TRBJ1-6|TRBV23-1|NA|18
CASGEGDGWGAYNSPLHF
TGCGCCAGCGGCGAGGGGGATGGGTGGGGGGCCTATAATTCACCCCTCCACTTT
>NA|TRBJ1-1|TRBV7-9|NA|12
CASSLDRSEAFF
TGTGCCAGCAGCTTAGATCGATCTGAAGCTTTCTTT
>NA|TRBJ1-1|TRBV30|NA|13
CAWSQGVYTEAFF
TGTGCCTGGAGCCAAGGGGTGTACACTGAAGCTTTCTTT
>NA|TRBJ2-7|TRBV2|TRBD2|15
CASSQSGGAPYEQCF
TGTGCCAGCAGTCAGAGCGGGGGGGCCCCATACGAGCAGTGCTTC